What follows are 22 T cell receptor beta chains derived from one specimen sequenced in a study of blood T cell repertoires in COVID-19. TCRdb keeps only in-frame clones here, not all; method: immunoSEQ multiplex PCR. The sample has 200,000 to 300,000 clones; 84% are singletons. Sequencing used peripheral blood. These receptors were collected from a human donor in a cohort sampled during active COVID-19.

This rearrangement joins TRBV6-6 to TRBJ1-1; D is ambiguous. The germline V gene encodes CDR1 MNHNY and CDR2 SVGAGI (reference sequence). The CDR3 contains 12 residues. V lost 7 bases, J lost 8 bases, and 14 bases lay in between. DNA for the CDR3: TGTGCCAGCACGGTTTGGTCGGTGGAAGCTTTCTTT. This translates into CASTVWSVEAFF.

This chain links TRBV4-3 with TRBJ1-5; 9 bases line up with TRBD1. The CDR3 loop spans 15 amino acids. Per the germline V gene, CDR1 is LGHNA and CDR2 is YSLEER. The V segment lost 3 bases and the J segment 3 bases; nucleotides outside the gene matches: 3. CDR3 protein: CASSHGTGINQPQHF. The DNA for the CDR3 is TGCGCCAGCAGCCACGGGACAGGGATCAATCAGCCCCAGCATTTT.

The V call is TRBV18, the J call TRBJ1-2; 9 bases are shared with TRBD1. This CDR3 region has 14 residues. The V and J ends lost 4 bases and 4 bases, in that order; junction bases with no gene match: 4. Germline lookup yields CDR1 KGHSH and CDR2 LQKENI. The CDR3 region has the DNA TGTGCCAGCTCACGCACAGGGGGCGGCTATGGCTACACCTTC. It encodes CASSRTGGGYGYTF.

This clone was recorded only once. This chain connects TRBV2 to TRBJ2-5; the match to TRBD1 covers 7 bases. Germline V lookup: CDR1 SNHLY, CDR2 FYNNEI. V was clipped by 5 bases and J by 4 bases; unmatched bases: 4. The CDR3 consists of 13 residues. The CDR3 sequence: CASSLRGPETQYF. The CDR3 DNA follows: TGTGCCAGCAGTTTGAGGGGGCCAGAGACCCAGTACTTC.

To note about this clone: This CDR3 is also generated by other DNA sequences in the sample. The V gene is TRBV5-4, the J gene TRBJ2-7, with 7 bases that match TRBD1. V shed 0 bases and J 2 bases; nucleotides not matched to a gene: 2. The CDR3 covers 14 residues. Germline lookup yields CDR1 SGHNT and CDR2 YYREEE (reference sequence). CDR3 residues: CASSLEQGAYEQYF. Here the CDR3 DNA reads TGTGCCAGCAGCTTGGAGCAGGGGGCCTACGAGCAGTACTTC. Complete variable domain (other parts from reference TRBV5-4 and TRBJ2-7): ETGVTQSPTHLIKTRGQQVTLRCSSQSGHNTVSWYQQALGQGPQFIFQYYREEENGRGNFPPRFSGLQFPNYSSELNVNALELDDSALYLCASSLEQGAYEQYFGPGTRLTVT.

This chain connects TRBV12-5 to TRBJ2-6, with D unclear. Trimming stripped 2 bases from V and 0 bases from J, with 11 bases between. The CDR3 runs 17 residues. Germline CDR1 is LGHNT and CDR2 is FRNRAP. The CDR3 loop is CASGLFSSSSGANVLTF. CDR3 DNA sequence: TGTGCTAGTGGTTTGTTCTCTTCCAGCTCTGGGGCCAACGTCCTGACTTTC.

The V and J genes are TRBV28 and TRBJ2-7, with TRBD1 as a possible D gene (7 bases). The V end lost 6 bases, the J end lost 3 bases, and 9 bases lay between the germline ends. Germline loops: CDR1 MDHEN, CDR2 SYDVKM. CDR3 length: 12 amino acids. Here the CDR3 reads CASRQGGYEQYF. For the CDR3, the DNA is TGTGCCAGCAGGCAGGGGGGCTACGAGCAGTACTTC.

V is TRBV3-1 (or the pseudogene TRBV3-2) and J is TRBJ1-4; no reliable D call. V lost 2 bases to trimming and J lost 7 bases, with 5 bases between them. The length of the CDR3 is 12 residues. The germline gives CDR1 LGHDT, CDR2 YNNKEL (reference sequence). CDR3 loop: CASSQLGEKLFF. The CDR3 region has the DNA TGTGCCAGCAGCCAACTAGGTGAAAAACTGTTTTTT.

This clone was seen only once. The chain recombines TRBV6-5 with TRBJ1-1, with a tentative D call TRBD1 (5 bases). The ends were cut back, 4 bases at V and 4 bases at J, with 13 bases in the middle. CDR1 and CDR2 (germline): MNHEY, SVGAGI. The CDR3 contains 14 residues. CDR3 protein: CASSSRGGGTEAFF. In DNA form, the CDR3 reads TGTGCCAGCAGTTCGAGGGGAGGTGGCACTGAAGCTTTCTTT.

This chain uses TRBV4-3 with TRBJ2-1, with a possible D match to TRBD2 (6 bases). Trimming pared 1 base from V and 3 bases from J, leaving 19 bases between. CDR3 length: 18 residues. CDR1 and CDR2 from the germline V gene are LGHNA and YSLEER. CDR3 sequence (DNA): TGCGCCAGCAGCCAAGGCGTTGGTAGTGGGGGAGGCTACAATGAGCAGTTCTTC. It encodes CASSQGVGSGGGYNEQFF.

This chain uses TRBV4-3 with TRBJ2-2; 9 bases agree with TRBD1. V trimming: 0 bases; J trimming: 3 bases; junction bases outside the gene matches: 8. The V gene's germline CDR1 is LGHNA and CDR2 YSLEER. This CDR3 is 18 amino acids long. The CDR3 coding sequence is TGCGCCAGCAGCCAAGATCTTTTAGGGACAGGGTACACCGGGGAGCTGTTTTTT. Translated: CASSQDLLGTGYTGELFF.

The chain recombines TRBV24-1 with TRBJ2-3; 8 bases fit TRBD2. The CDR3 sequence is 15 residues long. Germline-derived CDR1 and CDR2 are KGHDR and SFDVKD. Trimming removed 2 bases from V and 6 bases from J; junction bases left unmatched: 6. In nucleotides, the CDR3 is TGTGCCACCAGTGATTCCGGACCTAGCGGGGATACGCAGTATTTT. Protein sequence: CATSDSGPSGDTQYF.

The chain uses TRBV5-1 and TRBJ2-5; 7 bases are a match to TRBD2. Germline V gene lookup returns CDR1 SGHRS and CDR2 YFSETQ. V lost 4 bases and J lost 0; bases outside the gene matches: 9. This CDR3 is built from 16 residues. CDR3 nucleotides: TGCGCCAGCAGCCCCGGAGGGCGGGGGAACCAAGAGACCCAGTACTTC. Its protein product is CASSPGGRGNQETQYF.

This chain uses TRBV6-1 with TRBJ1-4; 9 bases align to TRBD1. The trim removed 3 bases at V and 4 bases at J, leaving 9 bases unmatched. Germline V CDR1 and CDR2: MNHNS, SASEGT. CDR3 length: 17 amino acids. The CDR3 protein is CASSDQGSTGGNEKLFF. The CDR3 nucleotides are TGTGCCAGCAGTGATCAGGGATCGACAGGGGGTAATGAAAAACTGTTTTTT.

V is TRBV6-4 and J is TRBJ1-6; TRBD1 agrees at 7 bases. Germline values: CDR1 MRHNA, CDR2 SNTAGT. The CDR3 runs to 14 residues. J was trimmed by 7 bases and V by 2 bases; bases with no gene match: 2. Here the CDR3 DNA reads TGTGCCAGCAGTGACGAGGGGGCAAATTCACCCCTCCACTTT. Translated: CASSDEGANSPLHF.

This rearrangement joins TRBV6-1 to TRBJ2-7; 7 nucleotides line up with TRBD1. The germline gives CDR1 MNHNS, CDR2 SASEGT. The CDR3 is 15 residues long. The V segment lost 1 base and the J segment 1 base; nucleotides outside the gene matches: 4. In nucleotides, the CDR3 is TGTGCCAGCAGTGAAGAAGGGACAGCTTCCTACGAGCAGTACTTC. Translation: CASSEEGTASYEQYF.

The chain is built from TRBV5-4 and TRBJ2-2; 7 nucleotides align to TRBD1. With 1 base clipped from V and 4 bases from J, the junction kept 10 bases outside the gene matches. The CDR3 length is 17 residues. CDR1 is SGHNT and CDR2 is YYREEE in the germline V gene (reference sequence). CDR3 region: CASSLSSLQGSTGELFF. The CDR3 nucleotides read TGTGCCAGCAGCTTGTCATCGCTACAGGGGAGCACCGGGGAGCTGTTTTTT. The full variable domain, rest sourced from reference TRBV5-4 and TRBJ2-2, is ETGVTQSPTHLIKTRGQQVTLRCSSQSGHNTVSWYQQALGQGPQFIFQYYREEENGRGNFPPRFSGLQFPNYSSELNVNALELDDSALYLCASSLSSLQGSTGELFFGEGSRLTVL.

CDR3 coding DNA: TGTGCCAGCAGTTCCAGACAGGGGTGGCAGCCCCAGCATTTT. Translating it yields CASSSRQGWQPQHF. The V and J genes are TRBV6-2 or TRBV6-3 and TRBJ1-5, with 8 bases identical to TRBD1. The CDR3 length is 14 residues. Germline CDR1 reads MNHEY; CDR2 reads SVGEGT. With V trimmed by 4 bases and J by 7 bases, 6 bases remained unmatched.

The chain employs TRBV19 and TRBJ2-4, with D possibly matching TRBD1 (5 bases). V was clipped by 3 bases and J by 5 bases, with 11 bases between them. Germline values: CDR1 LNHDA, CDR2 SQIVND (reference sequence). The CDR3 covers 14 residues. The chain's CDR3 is CASSISQVQNIQYF. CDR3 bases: TGTGCCAGTAGTATTTCACAGGTTCAAAACATTCAGTACTTC.

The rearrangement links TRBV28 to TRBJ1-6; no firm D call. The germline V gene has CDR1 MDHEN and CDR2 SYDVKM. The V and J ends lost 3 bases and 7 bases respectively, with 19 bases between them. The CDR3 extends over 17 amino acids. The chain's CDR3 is CASSLALGYLRNSPLHF. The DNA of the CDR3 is TGTGCCAGCAGTTTGGCCCTGGGCTATCTTCGGAATTCACCCCTCCACTTT.

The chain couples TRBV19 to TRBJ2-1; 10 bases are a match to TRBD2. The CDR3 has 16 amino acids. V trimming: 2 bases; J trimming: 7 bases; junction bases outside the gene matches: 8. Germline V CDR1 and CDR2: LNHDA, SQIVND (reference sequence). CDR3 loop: CASSIRGAGGPNEQFF. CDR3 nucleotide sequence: TGTGCCAGTAGTATAAGAGGAGCGGGAGGGCCGAATGAGCAGTTCTTC.

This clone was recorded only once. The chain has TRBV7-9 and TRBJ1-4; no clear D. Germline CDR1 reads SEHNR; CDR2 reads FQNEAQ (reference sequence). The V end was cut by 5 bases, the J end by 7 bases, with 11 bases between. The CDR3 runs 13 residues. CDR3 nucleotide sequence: TGTGCCAGCAGCCCCGGTCAAACTGAAAAACTGTTTTTT. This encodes CASSPGQTEKLFF.